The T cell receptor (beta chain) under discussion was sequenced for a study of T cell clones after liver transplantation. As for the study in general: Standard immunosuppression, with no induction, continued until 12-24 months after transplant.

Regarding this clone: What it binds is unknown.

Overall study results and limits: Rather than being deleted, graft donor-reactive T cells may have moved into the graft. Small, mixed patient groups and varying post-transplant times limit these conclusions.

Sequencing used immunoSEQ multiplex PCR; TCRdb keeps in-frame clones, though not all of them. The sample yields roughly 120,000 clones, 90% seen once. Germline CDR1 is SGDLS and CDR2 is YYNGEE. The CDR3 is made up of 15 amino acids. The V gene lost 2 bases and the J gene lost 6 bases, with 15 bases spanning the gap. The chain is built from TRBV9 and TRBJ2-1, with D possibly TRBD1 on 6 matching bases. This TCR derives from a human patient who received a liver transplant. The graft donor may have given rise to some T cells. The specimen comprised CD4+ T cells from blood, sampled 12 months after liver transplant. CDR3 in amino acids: CASSVGAGVANEQFF. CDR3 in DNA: TGTGCCAGCAGCGTCGGGGCAGGGGTAGCCAATGAGCAGTTCTTC.